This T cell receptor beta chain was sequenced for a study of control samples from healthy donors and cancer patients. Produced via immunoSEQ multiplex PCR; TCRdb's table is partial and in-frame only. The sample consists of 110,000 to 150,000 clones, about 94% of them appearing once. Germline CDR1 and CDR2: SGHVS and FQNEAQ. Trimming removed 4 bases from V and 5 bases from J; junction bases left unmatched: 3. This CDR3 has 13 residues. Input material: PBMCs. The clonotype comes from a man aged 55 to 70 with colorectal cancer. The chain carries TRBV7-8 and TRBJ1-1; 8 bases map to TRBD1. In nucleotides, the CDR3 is TGTGCCAGCAGCTACACAGGGGGTACTGAAGCTTTCTTT. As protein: CASSYTGGTEAFF.